Listed below are T cell receptor beta chains from one sample, sequenced in a study of shared clonotypes between healthy human individuals. The method was immunoSEQ multiplex PCR; TCRdb's version includes in-frame clones alone and lacks a portion of them. The sample includes about 490,000 clones, around 73% seen only once; the top ten take more than 10%. Specimen: PBMCs. The receptors originated from a woman between 40 and 55 years old in good health. Some clones in this sample may be carry-over from other donors' samples. CDR3s include the opening cysteine and the closing phenylalanine or tryptophan. Each record gives: J gene, V gene, D gene, clone size, CDR3 protein, CDR3 DNA. The D gene is left open where the match is weak. Clone size is given for some rows only: seen once, a few or many times, or a class if the clone is expanded.

TRBJ2-5	TRBV10-3	TRBD2	NA	CAISVGGGMARETQYF	TGTGCCATCAGTGTGGGGGGAGGGATGGCCCGCGAGACCCAGTACTTC
TRBJ2-3	TRBV14	TRBD2	once	CASSQATTSGTDTQYF	TGTGCCAGCAGCCAAGCTACGACTAGCGGCACAGATACGCAGTATTTT
TRBJ2-7	TRBV6-6	NA	NA	CASSSTYEQYF	TGTGCCAGCAGTTCCACCTACGAGCAGTACTTC
TRBJ2-3	TRBV5-1	TRBD2	NA	CASSFGLAGGADTQYF	TGCGCCAGCAGCTTCGGACTAGCGGGAGGCGCAGATACGCAGTATTTT
TRBJ2-1	TRBV7-9	NA	few	CASSLAEVQFF	TGTGCCAGCAGCTTAGCGGAGGTGCAGTTCTTC
TRBJ2-3	TRBV4-2	NA	NA	CASSQPPTDTQYF	TGTGCCAGCAGCCAACCCCCCACAGATACGCAGTATTTT
TRBJ2-2	TRBV10-3	NA	NA	CAISAGPTGTGELFF	TGTGCCATCAGTGCCGGCCCAACGGGCACCGGGGAGCTGTTTTTT
TRBJ2-5	TRBV9	TRBD2	NA	CASSVAGGGETQYF	TGTGCCAGCAGCGTAGCGGGAGGGGGGGAGACCCAGTACTTC
TRBJ2-1	TRBV28	TRBD2	many	CASSHGLAGGGRNEQFF	TGTGCCAGCAGTCACGGGCTAGCGGGAGGGGGGAGGAATGAGCAGTTCTTC
TRBJ1-2	TRBV4-1	NA	NA	CASSQEGANYGYTF	TGCGCCAGCAGCCAAGAGGGGGCCAACTATGGCTACACCTTC
TRBJ2-7	TRBV19	TRBD2	NA	CASSPGLAGGPSSYEQYF	TGTGCCAGTAGCCCGGGACTAGCGGGAGGGCCCAGCTCCTACGAGCAGTACTTC
TRBJ2-5	TRBV9	TRBD1	NA	CASSYRGFLAETQYF	TGTGCCAGCAGCTACAGGGGTTTTCTTGCGGAGACCCAGTACTTC
TRBJ1-1	TRBV18	NA	NA	CASSPEGTVNTEAFF	TGTGCCAGCTCACCAGAGGGCACCGTAAACACTGAAGCTTTCTTT
TRBJ1-5	TRBV2	NA	NA	CASSEAPGGGQPQHF	TGTGCCAGCAGTGAAGCGCCGGGGGGCGGTCAGCCCCAGCATTTT
TRBJ1-6	TRBV28	NA	NA	CATYPGDGASPLHF	TGTGCCACCTACCCGGGGGACGGGGCTTCACCCCTCCACTTT
TRBJ1-1	TRBV5-1	TRBD1	NA	CASSQVDRGHTEAFF	TGCGCCAGCAGCCAGGTGGACAGGGGGCACACTGAAGCTTTCTTT
TRBJ2-5	TRBV9	TRBD2	NA	CASSVGGRAQETQYF	TGTGCCAGCAGCGTAGGAGGGAGGGCCCAAGAGACCCAGTACTTC
TRBJ2-7	TRBV7-8	NA	NA	CASSSRPGNYEQYF	TGTGCCAGCAGCTCCCGACCTGGCAACTACGAGCAGTACTTC
TRBJ2-5	TRBV14	NA	NA	CASSQKETQYF	TGTGCCAGCAGCCAGAAAGAGACCCAGTACTTC
TRBJ2-1	TRBV4-2	NA	NA	CASSQDWGTYLYNEQFF	TGTGCCAGCAGCCAAGATTGGGGGACCTATCTCTACAATGAGCAGTTCTTC
TRBJ2-3	TRBV7-2	TRBD1	NA	CASSLGGTGAGDTQYF	TGTGCCAGCAGCTTAGGGGGTACAGGGGCTGGGGATACGCAGTATTTT
TRBJ2-2	TRBV5-1	NA	NA	CASSFQPTGELFF	TGCGCCAGCAGCTTTCAACCCACCGGGGAGCTGTTTTTT